One sample yielded the 21 T cell receptor beta chains listed below, sequenced in a study of cytomegalovirus exposure and HLA in healthy donors. Primers included in the PCR were 60 Vbeta and 13 Jbeta primers. Assay: immunoSEQ multiplex PCR; the TCRdb copy retains only in-frame clones and omits some. Its table lists about 160,000 clones. Source material: PBMCs. The receptors stem from a man aged 30 to 39 in good health and CMV-seronegative.

The chain carries TRBV19 and TRBJ1-4; D is uncertain. CDR3 size: 14 residues. V was cut by 7 bases and J by 5 bases, with 14 bases left in between. CDR1 is LNHDA, CDR2 SQIVND, per germline (reference sequence). CDR3 DNA sequence: TGTGCCAGTACAAAAACGGGTCCGAATGAAAAACTGTTTTTT. This encodes CASTKTGPNEKLFF.

The gene calls are TRBV5-1 and TRBJ2-5, with 11 bases lining up with TRBD2. The J call may not be correct, given that the DNA end is closer to TRBJ2-7. The CDR3 has 14 amino acids. Germline values: CDR1 SGHRS, CDR2 YFSETQ. This chain's CDR3 is CASSFGLAGYEQYF. For the CDR3, the DNA is TGCGCCAGCAGCTTCGGACTAGCGGGCTACGAGCAGTACTTC.

The chain recombines TRBV5-1 with TRBJ1-4; D is undetermined. The ends were cut back, 0 bases at V and 0 bases at J, with 9 bases in the middle. Germline assignment: CDR1 SGHRS and CDR2 YFSETQ. This CDR3 contains 16 residues. CDR3 sequence (DNA): TGCGCCAGCAGCTTGGCCGTATCGTCAACTAATGAAAAACTGTTTTTT. This gives the protein CASSLAVSSTNEKLFF.

The rearrangement joins TRBV7-9 to TRBJ2-5; tentatively, D is TRBD1 (5 bases). The DNA end favors TRBJ2-7, so the J call may be wrong. CDR1 is SEHNR and CDR2 is FQNEAQ in the germline V gene (reference sequence). The CDR3 sequence is 14 residues long. In DNA form, the CDR3 reads TGTGCCAGCAGCTTTAATCAGGGCTCCTACGAGCAGTACTTC. The encoded protein is CASSFNQGSYEQYF.

The gene calls are TRBV11-1 and TRBJ2-1; 9 bases line up with TRBD2. After removal of 5 bases from V and 0 bases from J, the junction contained 2 bases not matched to a gene. Germline loops: CDR1 SGHAT, CDR2 FQDESV (reference sequence). The CDR3 length is 15 residues. DNA of the CDR3: TGTGCCAGCAGCCGGACTAGCGTCTCCTACAATGAGCAGTTCTTC. Translated: CASSRTSVSYNEQFF.

The chain combines TRBV27 with TRBJ2-1, with D maybe TRBD1 (6 bases). Germline-derived CDR1 and CDR2 are MNHEY and SMNVEV (reference sequence). The CDR3 has 13 residues. V was shortened by 5 bases and J by 6 bases, with 11 bases between the two germline ends. CDR3 in amino acids: CASSTTGFNEQFF. The DNA of the CDR3 is TGTGCCAGCAGTACCACAGGGTTCAATGAGCAGTTCTTC.

V is TRBV9 and J is TRBJ2-1; 12 bases align to TRBD2. This CDR3 spans 15 amino acids. Germline V gives CDR1 SGDLS, CDR2 YYNGEE. V shed 4 bases, J shed 7 bases, and the junction held 6 bases outside the gene matches. The CDR3 DNA is TGTGCCAGCAGCATACGACTAGCGGGAGATAATGAGCAGTTCTTC. Protein: CASSIRLAGDNEQFF.

The chain has TRBV5-4 and TRBJ1-2, with 8 bases matching TRBD1. V shed 0 bases and J 4 bases; nucleotides not matched to a gene: 11. Germline V gives CDR1 SGHNT, CDR2 YYREEE (reference sequence). CDR3 size: 17 residues. The CDR3 region has the DNA TGTGCCAGCAGCTTGGTACCCCCAGGGGGCCTCGGCTATGGCTACACCTTC. It codes for CASSLVPPGGLGYGYTF.

CDR3 nucleotides: TGTGCCAGCAGTGACCCGGGACAGGGGGTACTCCACTTT. Translation: CASSDPGQGVLHF. The gene calls are TRBV6-1 and TRBJ1-6, with TRBD1 identical over 11 bases. The CDR3 contains 13 residues. Per germline, CDR1 MNHNS and CDR2 SASEGT. V was clipped by 3 bases and J by 16 bases; unmatched bases: 5.

V gene TRBV11-3 combines with J gene TRBJ2-1; 12 positions agree with TRBD2. Germline assignment: CDR1 SGHNT and CDR2 YENEEA. With V trimmed by 4 bases and J by 5 bases, 9 bases remained unmatched. There are 17 residues in the CDR3. The CDR3 is CASSYSQTSGSNNEQFF. The CDR3 nucleotides are TGTGCCAGCAGCTATTCACAGACTAGCGGGAGCAACAATGAGCAGTTCTTC.

This chain links TRBV12-5 with TRBJ2-3, with TRBD1 matching 8 bases. Germline CDR1 is LGHNT and CDR2 is FRNRAP. The trim removed 5 bases at V and 0 bases at J, leaving 16 bases unmatched. The CDR3 extends over 19 amino acids. The CDR3 sequence is CASGVRTGIGLPSTDTQYF. CDR3 nucleotides: TGTGCTAGTGGTGTCCGGACAGGGATTGGTCTTCCGAGCACAGATACGCAGTATTTT.

The rearrangement links TRBV5-1 to TRBJ2-1, with TRBD2 matching over 11 bases. Germline CDR1 SGHRS, CDR2 YFSETQ. The CDR3 loop spans 15 amino acids. V was pared by 3 bases and J by 6 bases, with 5 bases of the junction left unmatched. CDR3 bases: TGCGCCAGCAGCTCTACTAGCGGGAGTTTCAATGAGCAGTTCTTC. It is translated as CASSSTSGSFNEQFF.

This chain joins TRBV7-9 and TRBJ1-2; 7 bases are shared with TRBD1. CDR3 size: 15 residues. Germline V gene data show CDR1 as SEHNR and CDR2 as FQNEAQ (reference sequence). J lost 2 bases, V lost 4 bases, and 7 bases had no gene match. CDR3 DNA: TGTGCCAGCAGCTCTCCGACAGGGATCAACTATGGCTACACCTTC. It is translated as CASSSPTGINYGYTF.

The rearrangement uses TRBV25-1 and TRBJ2-3, with 9 bases identical to TRBD1. Germline V lookup: CDR1 MGHDK, CDR2 SYGVNS. V lost 6 bases and J lost 2; bases outside the gene matches: 6. This CDR3 region has 15 residues. CDR3: CASREGTGPTDTQYF. The CDR3 DNA follows: TGTGCCAGCAGAGAAGGGACAGGGCCCACAGATACGCAGTATTTT.

The J gene is TRBJ2-1, the V gene TRBV18; a weak D match, TRBD2 (5 bases). Germline-derived CDR1 and CDR2 are KGHSH and LQKENI. V was cut by 3 bases and J by 7 bases, with 16 bases left in between. The CDR3 contains 15 residues. DNA for the CDR3: TGTGCCAGCTCACCTCTAGGGTCTCCGGGGAATGAGCAGTTCTTC. It codes for CASSPLGSPGNEQFF.

This chain uses TRBV29-1 with TRBJ1-5; perhaps TRBD1 as D (5 bases). Germline V gene sequence: CDR1 SQVTM, CDR2 ANQGSEA. The V and J ends lost 7 bases and 3 bases respectively, with 10 bases between them. This CDR3 comprises 12 residues. The CDR3 region is CSAQDLNQPQHF. The CDR3 nucleotides are TGCAGCGCACAGGATCTCAATCAGCCCCAGCATTTT. Full variable domain (missing parts from reference TRBV29-1 and TRBJ1-5): SAVISQKPSRDICQRGTSLTIQCQVDSQVTMMFWYRQQPGQSLTLIATANQGSEATYESGFVIDKFPISRPNLTFSTLTVSNMSPEDSSIYLCSAQDLNQPQHFGDGTRLSIL.

The chain uses TRBV5-4 and TRBJ2-5; 7 nucleotides line up with TRBD2. CDR3 length equals 15 residues. From germline, CDR1 is SGHNT and CDR2 YYREEE (reference sequence). The junction had 9 bases not matched to a gene; V was cut back by 4 bases and J by 3 bases. CDR3 amino acids: CASSPRGGGEETQYF. The CDR3 nucleotides read TGTGCCAGCAGCCCCCGCGGGGGAGGGGAAGAGACCCAGTACTTC.

The V gene is TRBV28, the J gene TRBJ1-2; 8 bases map to TRBD1. In germline, CDR1 is MDHEN, CDR2 SYDVKM. This CDR3 is built from 16 residues. V was pared by 5 bases and J by 4 bases, with 12 bases of the junction left unmatched. The CDR3 bases are TGTGCCAGCAGTGCCGAAGCGGACAGGGCAACCTATGGCTACACCTTC. Translating it yields CASSAEADRATYGYTF.

The CDR3 reads CASSARDRGLDEQFF. The CDR3 DNA reads TGTGCCAGCAGTGCCCGGGACAGGGGACTCGATGAGCAGTTCTTC. This chain links TRBV2 with TRBJ2-1; the match to TRBD1 covers 10 bases. The V segment lost 4 bases and the J segment 8 bases; nucleotides outside the gene matches: 8. CDR1 SNHLY and CDR2 FYNNEI come from the germline V gene. The CDR3 has 15 residues.

The chain carries TRBV5-1 and TRBJ1-2, with 9 nucleotides matching TRBD1. V shed 0 bases, J shed 5 bases, and the junction held 8 bases outside the gene matches. Germline assignment: CDR1 SGHRS and CDR2 YFSETQ. This CDR3 comprises 16 residues. CDR3 loop: CASSLDYRGRPYGYTF. DNA for the CDR3: TGCGCCAGCAGCTTGGATTACAGGGGGCGACCATATGGCTACACCTTC.

The V call is TRBV15, the J call TRBJ2-1; D is ambiguous. V was clipped by 4 bases and J by 7 bases, with 11 bases between them. The CDR3 extends over 13 amino acids. CDR1 LNHNV and CDR2 YYDKDF come from the germline V gene (reference sequence). The CDR3: CATSTLIQNEQFF. CDR3 nucleotide sequence: TGTGCCACCAGCACTCTTATTCAGAATGAGCAGTTCTTC.